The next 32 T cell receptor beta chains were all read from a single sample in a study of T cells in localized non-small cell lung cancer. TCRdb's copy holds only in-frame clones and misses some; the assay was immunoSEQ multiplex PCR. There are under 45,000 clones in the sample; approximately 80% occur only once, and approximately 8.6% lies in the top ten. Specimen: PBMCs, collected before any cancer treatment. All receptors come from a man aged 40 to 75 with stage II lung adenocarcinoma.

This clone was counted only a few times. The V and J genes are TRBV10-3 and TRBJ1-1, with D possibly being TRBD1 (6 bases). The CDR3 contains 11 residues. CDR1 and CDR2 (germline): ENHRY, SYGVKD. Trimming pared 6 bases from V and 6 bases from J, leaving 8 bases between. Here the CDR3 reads CAISRGAEAFF. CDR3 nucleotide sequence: TGTGCCATCAGCAGGGGAGCTGAAGCTTTCTTT.

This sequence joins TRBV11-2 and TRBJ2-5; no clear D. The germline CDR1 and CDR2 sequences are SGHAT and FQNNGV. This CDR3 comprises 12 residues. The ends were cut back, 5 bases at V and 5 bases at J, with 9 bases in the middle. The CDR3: CASSLSLETQYF. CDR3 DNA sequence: TGTGCCAGCAGCCTGTCGCTGGAGACCCAGTACTTC. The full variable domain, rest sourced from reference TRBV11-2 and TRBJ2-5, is EAGVAQSPRYKIIEKRQSVAFWCNPISGHATLYWYQQILGQGPKLLIQFQNNGVVDDSQLPKDRFSAERLKGVDSTLKIQPAKLEDSAVYLCASSLSLETQYFGPGTRLLVL.

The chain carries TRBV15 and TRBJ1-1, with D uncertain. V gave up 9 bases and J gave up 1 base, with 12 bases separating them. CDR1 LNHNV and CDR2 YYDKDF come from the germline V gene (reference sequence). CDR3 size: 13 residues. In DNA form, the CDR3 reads TGTGCCACTTCGGACCTCTCGAACACTGAAGCTTTCTTT. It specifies CATSDLSNTEAFF.

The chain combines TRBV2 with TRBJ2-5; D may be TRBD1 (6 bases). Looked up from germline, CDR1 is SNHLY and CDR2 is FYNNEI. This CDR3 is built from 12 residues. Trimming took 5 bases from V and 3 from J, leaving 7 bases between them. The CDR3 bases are TGTGCCAGCAGTTGGGACAAAGAGACCCAGTACTTC. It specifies CASSWDKETQYF.

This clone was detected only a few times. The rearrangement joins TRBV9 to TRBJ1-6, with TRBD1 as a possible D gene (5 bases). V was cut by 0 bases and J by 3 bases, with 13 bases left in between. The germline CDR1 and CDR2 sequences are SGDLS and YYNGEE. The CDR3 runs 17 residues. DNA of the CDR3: TGTGCCAGCAGCGTAGGGGACCAAGGGCTCTATAATTCACCCCTCCACTTT. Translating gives CASSVGDQGLYNSPLHF.

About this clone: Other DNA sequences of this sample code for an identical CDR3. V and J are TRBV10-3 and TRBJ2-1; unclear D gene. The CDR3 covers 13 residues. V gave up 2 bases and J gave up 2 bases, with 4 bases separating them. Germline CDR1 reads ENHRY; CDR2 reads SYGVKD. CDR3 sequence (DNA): TGTGCCATCAGTGAGGGAACCTACAATGAGCAGTTCTTC. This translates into CAISEGTYNEQFF.

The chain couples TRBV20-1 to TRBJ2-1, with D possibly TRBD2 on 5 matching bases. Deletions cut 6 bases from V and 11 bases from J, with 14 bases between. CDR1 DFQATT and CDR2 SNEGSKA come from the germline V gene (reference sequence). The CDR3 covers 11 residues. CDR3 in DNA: TGCAGTGCACCTGTTGCGGGTAAGCAGTTCTTC. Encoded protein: CSAPVAGKQFF.

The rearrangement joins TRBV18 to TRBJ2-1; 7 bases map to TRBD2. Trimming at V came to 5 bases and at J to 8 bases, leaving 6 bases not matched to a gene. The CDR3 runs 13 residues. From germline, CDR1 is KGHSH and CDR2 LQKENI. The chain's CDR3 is CASSIGRMDEQFF. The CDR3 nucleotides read TGTGCCAGCTCAATCGGGAGGATGGATGAGCAGTTCTTC.

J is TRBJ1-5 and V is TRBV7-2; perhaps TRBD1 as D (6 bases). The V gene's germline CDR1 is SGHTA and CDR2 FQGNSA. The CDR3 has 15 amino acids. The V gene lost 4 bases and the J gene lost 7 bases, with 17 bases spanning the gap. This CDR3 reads CASSSSQGWGQPQHF. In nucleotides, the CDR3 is TGTGCCAGCAGCTCGTCACAGGGATGGGGGCAGCCCCAGCATTTT.

The CDR3 sequence: CASSVRPGGTNEKLFF. CDR3 in DNA: TGTGCCAGCAGTGTCCGTCCGGGCGGAACTAATGAAAAACTGTTTTTT. V is TRBV6-1 and J is TRBJ1-4; D remains unclear. The V gene lost 4 bases and the J gene lost 1 base, with 13 bases spanning the gap. Germline CDR1 reads MNHNS; CDR2 reads SASEGT. The CDR3 covers 16 residues.

The CDR3 loop reads CASSPTANTEAFF. The CDR3 DNA is TGTGCCAGTAGTCCGACAGCGAACACTGAAGCTTTCTTT. The chain couples TRBV19 to TRBJ1-1; possibly TRBD1 for D (5 bases). Germline CDR1 is LNHDA and CDR2 is SQIVND (reference sequence). V shed 5 bases and J shed 1 base, with 8 bases lying between them. The CDR3 contains 13 residues.

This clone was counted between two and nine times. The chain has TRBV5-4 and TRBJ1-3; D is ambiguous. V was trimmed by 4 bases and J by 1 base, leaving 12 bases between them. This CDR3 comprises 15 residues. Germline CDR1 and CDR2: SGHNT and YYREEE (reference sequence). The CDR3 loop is CASSPGGGSGNTIYF. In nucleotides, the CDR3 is TGTGCCAGCAGCCCCGGAGGTGGGTCTGGAAACACCATATATTTT.

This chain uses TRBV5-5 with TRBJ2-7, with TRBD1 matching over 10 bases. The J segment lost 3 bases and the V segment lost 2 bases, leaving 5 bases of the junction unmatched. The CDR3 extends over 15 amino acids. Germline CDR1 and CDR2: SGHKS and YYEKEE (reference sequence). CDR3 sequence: CASSFGQGDFYEQYF. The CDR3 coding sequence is TGTGCCAGCAGCTTCGGACAGGGGGATTTCTACGAGCAGTACTTC. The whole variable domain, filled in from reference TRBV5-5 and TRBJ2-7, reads DAGVTQSPTHLIKTRGQQVTLRCSPISGHKSVSWYQQVLGQGPQFIFQYYEKEERGRGNFPDRFSARQFPNYSSELNVNALLLGDSALYLCASSFGQGDFYEQYFGPGTRLTVT.

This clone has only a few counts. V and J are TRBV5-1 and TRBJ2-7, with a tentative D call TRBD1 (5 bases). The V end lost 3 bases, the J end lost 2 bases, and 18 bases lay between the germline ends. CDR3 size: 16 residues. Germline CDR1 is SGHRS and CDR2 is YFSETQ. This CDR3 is CASSWTNRQPPYEQYF. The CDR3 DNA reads TGCGCCAGCAGCTGGACGAATCGACAGCCGCCCTACGAGCAGTACTTC.

The CDR3 protein is CASRKLAGLYEQYF. The CDR3 coding sequence is TGTGCCAGCAGGAAACTAGCGGGTCTCTACGAGCAGTACTTC. This chain connects TRBV6-6 to TRBJ2-7; 9 nucleotides line up with TRBD2. Losses at the gene ends were 6 bases for V and 3 bases for J; bases not matched to a gene: 6. Germline assignment: CDR1 MNHNY and CDR2 SVGAGI (reference sequence). This CDR3 has 14 amino acids.

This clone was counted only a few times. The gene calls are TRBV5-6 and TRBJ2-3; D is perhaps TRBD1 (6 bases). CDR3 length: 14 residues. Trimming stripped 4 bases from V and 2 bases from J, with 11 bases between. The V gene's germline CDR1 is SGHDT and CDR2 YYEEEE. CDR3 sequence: CASSDGQLTDTQYF. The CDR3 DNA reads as TGTGCCAGCAGCGATGGACAGCTCACAGATACGCAGTATTTT.

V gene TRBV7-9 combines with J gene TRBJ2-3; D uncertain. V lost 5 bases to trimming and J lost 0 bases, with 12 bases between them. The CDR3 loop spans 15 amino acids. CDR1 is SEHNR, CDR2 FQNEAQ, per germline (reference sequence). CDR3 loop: CASSPDETSTDTQYF. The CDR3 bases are TGTGCCAGCAGCCCCGACGAGACTAGCACAGATACGCAGTATTTT.

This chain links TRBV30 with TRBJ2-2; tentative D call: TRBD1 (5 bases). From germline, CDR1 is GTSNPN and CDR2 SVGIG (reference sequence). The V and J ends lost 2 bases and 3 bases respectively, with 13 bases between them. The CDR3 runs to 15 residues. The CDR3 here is CAWSKGPPDTGELFF. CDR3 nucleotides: TGTGCCTGGAGTAAGGGGCCTCCGGACACCGGGGAGCTGTTTTTT.

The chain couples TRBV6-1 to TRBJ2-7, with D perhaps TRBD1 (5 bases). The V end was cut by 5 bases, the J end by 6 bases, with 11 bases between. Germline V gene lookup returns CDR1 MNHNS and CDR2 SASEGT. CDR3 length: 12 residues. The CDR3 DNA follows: TGTGCCAGCAGTCCTCAGGGCCCCGAGCAGTACTTC. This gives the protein CASSPQGPEQYF.

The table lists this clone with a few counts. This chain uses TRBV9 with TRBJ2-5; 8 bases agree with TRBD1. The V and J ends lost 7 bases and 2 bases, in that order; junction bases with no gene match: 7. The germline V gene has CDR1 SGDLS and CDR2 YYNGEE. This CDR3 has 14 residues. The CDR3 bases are TGTGCCAGCTCCGAATGGGACAGGCAAGAGACCCAGTACTTC. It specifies CASSEWDRQETQYF.

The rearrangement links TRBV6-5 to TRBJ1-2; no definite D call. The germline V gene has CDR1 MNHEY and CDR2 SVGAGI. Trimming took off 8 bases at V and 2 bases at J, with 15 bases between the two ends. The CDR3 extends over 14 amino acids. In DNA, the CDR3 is TGTGCCAGCTCCGGGAGCGGGATAAACTATGGCTACACCTTC. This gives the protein CASSGSGINYGYTF.

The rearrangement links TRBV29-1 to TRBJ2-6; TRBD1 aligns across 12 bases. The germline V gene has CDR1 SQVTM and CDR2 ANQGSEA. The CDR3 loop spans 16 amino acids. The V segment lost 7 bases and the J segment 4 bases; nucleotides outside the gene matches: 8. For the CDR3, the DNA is TGCAGCGCCGCCGGGACAGGGGGCGGAGGGGCCAACGTCCTGACTTTC. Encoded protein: CSAAGTGGGGANVLTF.

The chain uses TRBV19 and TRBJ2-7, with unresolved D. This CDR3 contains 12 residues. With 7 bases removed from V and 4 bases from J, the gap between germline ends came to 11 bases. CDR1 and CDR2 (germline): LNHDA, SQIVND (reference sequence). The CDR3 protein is CASTSPTYEQYF. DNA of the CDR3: TGTGCCAGTACCTCCCCCACGTACGAGCAGTACTTC.

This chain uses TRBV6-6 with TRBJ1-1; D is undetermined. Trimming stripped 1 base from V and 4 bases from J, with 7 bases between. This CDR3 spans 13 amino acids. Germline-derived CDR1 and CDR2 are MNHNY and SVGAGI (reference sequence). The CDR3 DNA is TGTGCCAGCAGTTACTTTGTAGGCACTGAAGCTTTCTTT. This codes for CASSYFVGTEAFF.

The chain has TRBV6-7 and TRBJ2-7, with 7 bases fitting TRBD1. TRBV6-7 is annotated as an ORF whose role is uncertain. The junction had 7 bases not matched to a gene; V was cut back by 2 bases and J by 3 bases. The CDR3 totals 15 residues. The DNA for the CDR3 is TGTGCCAGCAGTTACGGTGTCTGGGACAGCTACGAGCAGTACTTC. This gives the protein CASSYGVWDSYEQYF.

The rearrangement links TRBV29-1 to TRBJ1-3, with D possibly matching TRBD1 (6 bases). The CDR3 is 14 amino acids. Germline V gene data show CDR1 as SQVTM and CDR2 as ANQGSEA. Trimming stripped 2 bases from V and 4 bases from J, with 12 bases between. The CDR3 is CSVEPGAAGNTIYF. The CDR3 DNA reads TGCAGCGTTGAACCGGGGGCTGCGGGAAACACCATATATTTT. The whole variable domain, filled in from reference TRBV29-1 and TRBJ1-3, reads SAVISQKPSRDICQRGTSLTIQCQVDSQVTMMFWYRQQPGQSLTLIATANQGSEATYESGFVIDKFPISRPNLTFSTLTVSNMSPEDSSIYLCSVEPGAAGNTIYFGEGSWLTVV.

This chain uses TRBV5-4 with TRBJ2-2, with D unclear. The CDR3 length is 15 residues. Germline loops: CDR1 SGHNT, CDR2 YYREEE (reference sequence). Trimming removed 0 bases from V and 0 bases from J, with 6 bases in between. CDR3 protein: CASSLDSANTGELFF. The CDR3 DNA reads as TGTGCCAGCAGCTTGGACAGCGCGAACACCGGGGAGCTGTTTTTT. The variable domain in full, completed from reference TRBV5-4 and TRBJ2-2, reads ETGVTQSPTHLIKTRGQQVTLRCSSQSGHNTVSWYQQALGQGPQFIFQYYREEENGRGNFPPRFSGLQFPNYSSELNVNALELDDSALYLCASSLDSANTGELFFGEGSRLTVL.

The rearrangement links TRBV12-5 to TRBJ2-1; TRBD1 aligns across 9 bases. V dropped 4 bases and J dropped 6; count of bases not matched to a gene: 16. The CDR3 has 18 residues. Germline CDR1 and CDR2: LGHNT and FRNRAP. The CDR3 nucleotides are TGTGCTAGTGGTTCCACGTCACCCGGGACAGGGAGGTCCAATGAGCAGTTCTTC. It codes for CASGSTSPGTGRSNEQFF.

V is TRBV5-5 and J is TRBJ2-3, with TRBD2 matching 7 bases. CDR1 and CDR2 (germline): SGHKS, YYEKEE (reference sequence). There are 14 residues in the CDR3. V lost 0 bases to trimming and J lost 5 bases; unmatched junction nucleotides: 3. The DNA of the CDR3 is TGTGCCAGCAGCTTGGCGGGAGGAATAGATACGCAGTATTTT. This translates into CASSLAGGIDTQYF.

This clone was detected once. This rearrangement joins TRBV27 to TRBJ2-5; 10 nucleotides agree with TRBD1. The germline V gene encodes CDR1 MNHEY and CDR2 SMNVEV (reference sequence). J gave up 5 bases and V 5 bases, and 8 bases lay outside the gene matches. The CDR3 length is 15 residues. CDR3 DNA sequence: TGTGCCAGCAGTGTCGACAGGGGGCAGTATGAGACCCAGTACTTC. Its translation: CASSVDRGQYETQYF.

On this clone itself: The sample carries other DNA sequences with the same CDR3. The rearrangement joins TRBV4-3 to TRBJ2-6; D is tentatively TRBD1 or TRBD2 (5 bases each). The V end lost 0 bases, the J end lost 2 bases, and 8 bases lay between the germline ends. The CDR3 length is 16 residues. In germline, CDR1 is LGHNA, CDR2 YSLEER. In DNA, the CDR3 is TGCGCCAGCAGCCAAGATTTGGGGGCTGGGGCCAACGTCCTGACTTTC. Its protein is CASSQDLGAGANVLTF.

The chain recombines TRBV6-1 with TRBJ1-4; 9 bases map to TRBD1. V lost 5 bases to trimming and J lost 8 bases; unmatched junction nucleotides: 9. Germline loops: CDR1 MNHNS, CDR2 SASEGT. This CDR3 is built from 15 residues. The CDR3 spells CASSKPQGAGEKLFF. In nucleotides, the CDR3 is TGTGCCAGCAGTAAACCACAGGGGGCGGGCGAAAAACTGTTTTTT.